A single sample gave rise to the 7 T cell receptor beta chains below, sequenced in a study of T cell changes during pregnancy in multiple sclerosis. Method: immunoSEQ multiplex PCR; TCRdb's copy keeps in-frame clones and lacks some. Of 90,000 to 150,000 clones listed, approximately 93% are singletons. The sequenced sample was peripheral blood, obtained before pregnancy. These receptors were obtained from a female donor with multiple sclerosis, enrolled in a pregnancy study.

CDR3 sequence (DNA): TGTGCCAGCAGTTCACAGGGTGTCAAAAACATTCAGTACTTC. Protein sequence: CASSSQGVKNIQYF. The chain links TRBV28 to TRBJ2-4, with D possibly being TRBD1 (6 bases). V dropped 4 bases and J dropped 3 bases, with 10 bases sitting between them. The CDR3 contains 14 residues. Per the germline V gene, CDR1 is MDHEN and CDR2 is SYDVKM.

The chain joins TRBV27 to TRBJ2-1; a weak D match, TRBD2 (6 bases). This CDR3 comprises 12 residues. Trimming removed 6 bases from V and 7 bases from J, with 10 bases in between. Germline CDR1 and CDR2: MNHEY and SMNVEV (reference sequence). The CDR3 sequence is CASRSSGNEQFF. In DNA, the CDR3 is TGTGCCAGCAGAAGCAGCGGGAATGAGCAGTTCTTC.

CDR3 sequence reads: CASSLGGRGSYNEQFF. CDR3 sequence (DNA): TGTGCCAGCAGTTTAGGGGGGAGGGGTTCCTACAATGAGCAGTTCTTC. The rearrangement uses TRBV27 and TRBJ2-1; 7 positions agree with TRBD2. The CDR3 spans 16 residues. Germline assignment: CDR1 MNHEY and CDR2 SMNVEV (reference sequence). V shed 2 bases, J shed 1 base, and the junction held 5 bases outside the gene matches.

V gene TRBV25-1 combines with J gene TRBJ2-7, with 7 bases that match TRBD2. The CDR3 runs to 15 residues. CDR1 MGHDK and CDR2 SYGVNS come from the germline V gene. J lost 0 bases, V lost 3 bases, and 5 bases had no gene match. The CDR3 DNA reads TGTGCCAGCAGTGAGGTGGCGGGGGACTCCTACGAGCAGTACTTC. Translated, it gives CASSEVAGDSYEQYF.

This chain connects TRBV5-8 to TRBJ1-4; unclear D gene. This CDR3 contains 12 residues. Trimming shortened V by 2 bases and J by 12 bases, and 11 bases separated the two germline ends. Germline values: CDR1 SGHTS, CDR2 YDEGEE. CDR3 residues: CASSFLREELFF. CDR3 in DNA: TGTGCCAGCAGCTTTCTTAGAGAGGAACTGTTTTTT.

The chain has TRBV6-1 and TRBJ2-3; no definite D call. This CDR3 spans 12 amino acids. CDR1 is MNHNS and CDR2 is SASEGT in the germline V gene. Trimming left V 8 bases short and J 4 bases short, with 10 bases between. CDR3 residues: CASGQLADTQYF. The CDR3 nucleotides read TGTGCCAGCGGGCAGTTGGCAGATACGCAGTATTTT.

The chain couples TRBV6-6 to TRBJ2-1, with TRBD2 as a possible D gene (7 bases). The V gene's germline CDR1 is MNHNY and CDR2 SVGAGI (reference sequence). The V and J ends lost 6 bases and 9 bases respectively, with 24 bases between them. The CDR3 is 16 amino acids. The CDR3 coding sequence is TGTGCCAGCAGCCCGACCGATGGGGGGGCCGGGATTGAGCAGTTCTTC. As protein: CASSPTDGGAGIEQFF.